A selection of T cell receptor beta chains follows, all from one sample in a study of spatial heterogeneity in lung cancer. TCRdb processed the 5' RACE reads anew with MiXCR; each CDR3 protein has one entry. The repertoire holds 10,000 or so distinct CDR3 sequences, about 10% seen once, with over 10% in the top ten. The specimen comprised lung tumor tissue, sampled at surgery. The receptors come from a female donor with early-stage non-small cell lung cancer. Each CDR3 is given without its conserved first and last residue. The order of the fields is J gene, V gene, CDR3 protein.

J: TRBJ1-4
V: TRBV5-4
CDR3: ASSTNRALNEKLF

J: TRBJ2-7
V: TRBV6-1
CDR3: ASSARTGSYEQY

J: TRBJ1-1
V: TRBV27
CDR3: ASGTTAYTEAF

J: TRBJ2-1
V: TRBV24-1
CDR3: ATSGDSYNEQF

J: TRBJ2-1
V: TRBV29-1
CDR3: SVARTSGRNEQF

J: TRBJ1-4
V: TRBV7-2
CDR3: ASSPRHRGEKLF

J: TRBJ1-4
V: TRBV6-1
CDR3: ATSRGDWNEKLF

J: TRBJ2-5
V: TRBV7-9
CDR3: ASSLNPEETQY

J: TRBJ1-2
V: TRBV7-9
CDR3: ASSLVGAGGAGGYT

J: TRBJ2-7
V: TRBV12-5
CDR3: ASGLVLSGTSGEEEQY

J: TRBJ2-7
V: TRBV6-5
CDR3: ASSTPVTHEQY

J: TRBJ1-3
V: TRBV6-1
CDR3: ASSSSDRVGNTIY

J: TRBJ2-4
V: TRBV24-1
CDR3: ATSDYYRAQIAKNIQY

J: TRBJ2-7
V: TRBV7-2
CDR3: ASSFRGHEQY

J: TRBJ2-5
V: TRBV7-3
CDR3: ASSLRGPSDQETQY

J: TRBJ2-2
V: TRBV6-2/TRBV6-3
CDR3: ASGRQGKVGELF

J: TRBJ1-2
V: TRBV11-2
CDR3: ASSLDPGAAQVGYGYT

J: TRBJ2-7
V: TRBV28
CDR3: ASSWRGPIRQY

J: TRBJ1-5
V: TRBV28
CDR3: ASKPQGRVNQPQH

J: TRBJ1-4
V: TRBV2
CDR3: ATTPGRSNEKLF

J: TRBJ2-2
V: TRBV3-1
CDR3: ASTLAGGSGELF

J: TRBJ2-7
V: TRBV28
CDR3: ASRLGSAYEQY

J: TRBJ1-3
V: TRBV18
CDR3: ASSPTGLSGNTIY

J: TRBJ2-6
V: TRBV7-3
CDR3: ASSLRQEAFSGANVLT

J: TRBJ2-2
V: TRBV29-1
CDR3: SVDPANTGELF

J: TRBJ2-1
V: TRBV9
CDR3: ASSVGGTSGSGEQF

J: TRBJ2-7
V: TRBV4-3
CDR3: ASSQDLGLEAHEQY

J: TRBJ2-4
V: TRBV11-2
CDR3: ASSPRRTGNIQY

J: TRBJ2-2
V: TRBV7-2
CDR3: ASSQKNRGNTGELF